A single sample is the source of the 28 T cell receptor beta chains below, sequenced in a study of graft-versus-host responses after intestinal transplantation. Processing released intraepithelial and lamina propria lymphocytes from the graft tissue. Sequencing used immunoSEQ multiplex PCR; TCRdb keeps in-frame clones, though not all of them. This table has tens of thousands of clones, about nine tenths appearing once. Sequenced material: ileum tissue, taken more than 350 days after transplant. Source of these receptors: a human patient who received an intestinal transplant, so some T cells may come from the graft donor.

The genes are TRBV15 and TRBJ2-5; D not certain. Trimming pared 1 base from V and 2 bases from J, leaving 8 bases between. The CDR3 is 14 residues long. Per the germline V gene, CDR1 is LNHNV and CDR2 is YYDKDF (reference sequence). CDR3 sequence: CATSRASEQETQYF. The CDR3 region has the DNA TGTGCCACCAGCAGAGCATCAGAACAAGAGACCCAGTACTTC. The variable domain in full, with the rest retrieved from reference TRBV15 and TRBJ2-5, is DAMVIQNPRYQVTQFGKPVTLSCSQTLNHNVMYWYQQKSSQAPKLLFHYYDKDFNNEADTPDNFQSRRPNTSFCFLDIRSPGLGDTAMYLCATSRASEQETQYFGPGTRLLVL.

This chain connects TRBV28 to TRBJ2-1; a possible D gene is TRBD2 (6 bases). The germline V gene has CDR1 MDHEN and CDR2 SYDVKM. CDR3 length: 15 amino acids. V shed 3 bases and J shed 1 base, with 10 bases lying between them. The CDR3 DNA sequence: TGTGCCAGCAGTTTTCTAGCGCCTTCCTACAATGAGCAGTTCTTC. Translating gives CASSFLAPSYNEQFF.

The CDR3, as DNA: TGTGCCAGCAGCCATGGAAGGATGGAGGGAGGGGAGACCCAGTACTTC. Encoded protein: CASSHGRMEGGETQYF. This chain links TRBV4-2 with TRBJ2-5, with 7 positions matching TRBD2. V was clipped by 3 bases and J by 5 bases; unmatched bases: 12. The CDR3 has 16 amino acids. Germline assignment: CDR1 LGHNA and CDR2 YNFKEQ.

The chain joins TRBV5-1 to TRBJ1-2; unclear D gene. Trimming left V 3 bases short and J 4 bases short, with 7 bases between. The germline gives CDR1 SGHRS, CDR2 YFSETQ. This CDR3 spans 12 amino acids. CDR3 bases: TGCGCCAGCAGCTCCAACACCTATGGCTACACCTTC. Translating it yields CASSSNTYGYTF.

The rearrangement uses TRBV5-1 and TRBJ2-7; 7 nucleotides match TRBD1. Trimming at V came to 4 bases and at J to 3 bases, leaving 4 bases not matched to a gene. Germline assignment: CDR1 SGHRS and CDR2 YFSETQ. The CDR3 extends over 13 amino acids. The CDR3 reads CASSTWTGYEQYF. The CDR3, as DNA: TGCGCCAGCAGCACGTGGACAGGCTACGAGCAGTACTTC.

The V call is TRBV12-2, the J call TRBJ2-3; TRBD1, as called in the table, went unchecked against the DNA. TRBV12-2 is labeled a pseudogene. The CDR3 is 18 residues long. This chain's CDR3 is CASRLAPSDRGEGDTQYF. DNA for the CDR3: TGTGCAAGTCGCTTAGCACCTTCGGACAGGGGGGAAGGGGATACGCAGTATTTT.

The J gene is TRBJ2-7, the V gene TRBV13, with 12 bases identical to TRBD2. Unmatched junction bases numbered 9, after V lost 6 bases and J lost 6 bases. The CDR3 runs 15 residues. CDR1 PRHDT and CDR2 FYEKMQ come from the germline V gene (reference sequence). The CDR3 DNA reads as TGTGCCAGCAGTTTTACGACTAGCGGGAGCCGCGAGCAGTACTTC. It encodes CASSFTTSGSREQYF.

J is TRBJ1-6 and V is TRBV6-5; TRBD1 aligns across 7 bases. This CDR3 region has 15 residues. Unmatched junction bases numbered 6, after V lost 0 bases and J lost 10 bases. The germline gives CDR1 MNHEY, CDR2 SVGAGI. CDR3 residues: CASSYSWQGDSPLHF. CDR3 nucleotide sequence: TGTGCCAGCAGTTACTCGTGGCAGGGGGACTCACCCCTCCACTTT.

This chain links TRBV28 with TRBJ1-3; TRBD1 is a possible D gene (5 bases). The germline CDR1 and CDR2 sequences are MDHEN and SYDVKM. V lost 8 bases and J lost 7, with 21 bases in between. The CDR3 is 15 amino acids. The CDR3 sequence is CASRDFRVKGNTIYF. In DNA, the CDR3 is TGTGCCAGCCGTGACTTCAGGGTAAAGGGGAACACCATATATTTT.

The chain has TRBV6-4 and TRBJ2-2, with D possibly being TRBD1 or TRBD2 (5 bases each). Trimming took 2 bases from V and 1 from J, leaving 8 bases between them. Germline CDR1 and CDR2: MRHNA and SNTAGT. This CDR3 has 15 residues. In DNA form, the CDR3 reads TGTGCCAGCAGTGACGGGACGGTGAACACCGGGGAGCTGTTTTTT. It codes for CASSDGTVNTGELFF.

The CDR3 sequence: CASTRGLNTEAFF. Here the CDR3 DNA reads TGTGCCAGCACCCGGGGTCTTAACACTGAAGCTTTCTTT. This chain uses TRBV6-4 with TRBJ1-1, with D unresolved. Looked up from germline, CDR1 is MRHNA and CDR2 is SNTAGT. Trimming stripped 7 bases from V and 2 bases from J, with 11 bases between. CDR3 size: 13 residues.

The CDR3 region has the DNA TGCGCCACCTTAGATTACGAGCAGTACTTC. Translated, it gives CATLDYEQYF. The genes are TRBV10-2 and TRBJ2-7; D uncertain. The CDR3 consists of 10 residues. V was cut by 10 bases and J by 4 bases, with 8 bases left in between. The germline gives CDR1 WSHSY, CDR2 SAAADI.

The gene calls are TRBV28 and TRBJ2-7; D might be TRBD1 (6 bases). Germline-derived CDR1 and CDR2 are MDHEN and SYDVKM. CDR3 length equals 16 residues. V shed 4 bases and J shed 9 bases, with 25 bases lying between them. CDR3 sequence reads: CASSSPQGIHFAGQYF. The CDR3 DNA reads as TGTGCCAGCAGTTCACCCCAGGGGATACACTTCGCTGGGCAGTACTTC.

The V call is TRBV4-1, the J call TRBJ1-4; no firm D call. The germline CDR1 and CDR2 sequences are MGHRA and YSYEKL. The CDR3 loop spans 16 amino acids. The ends were cut back, 0 bases at V and 3 bases at J, with 11 bases in the middle. The CDR3 nucleotides are TGCGCCAGCAGCCAAGATCCAGCGGGCTCTAATGAAAAACTGTTTTTT. It is translated as CASSQDPAGSNEKLFF.

The rearrangement uses TRBV18 and TRBJ2-1, with TRBD1 matching over 7 bases. This CDR3 comprises 13 residues. Germline CDR1 KGHSH, CDR2 LQKENI. V shed 4 bases and J 8 bases; nucleotides not matched to a gene: 5. The DNA of the CDR3 is TGTGCCAGCTCACTCGACAGGGACCATGAGCAGTTCTTC. Its translation is CASSLDRDHEQFF. The full variable domain, rest sourced from reference TRBV18 and TRBJ2-1, is NAGVMQNPRHLVRRRGQEARLRCSPMKGHSHVYWYRQLPEEGLKFMVYLQKENIIDESGMPKERFSAEFPKEGPSILRIQQVVRGDSAAYFCASSLDRDHEQFFGPGTRLTVL.

In DNA, the CDR3 is TGTGCCAGCACCCCCCGACAGGGATATGGCTACACCTTC. Translating it yields CASTPRQGYGYTF. V and J are TRBV27 and TRBJ1-2; 7 bases are shared with TRBD1. The V and J ends lost 7 bases and 5 bases, in that order; junction bases with no gene match: 7. The CDR3 extends over 13 amino acids. Per germline, CDR1 MNHEY and CDR2 SMNVEV (reference sequence).

The chain uses TRBV7-2 and TRBJ1-2; 9 nucleotides line up with TRBD1. Germline values: CDR1 SGHTA, CDR2 FQGNSA. V gave up 5 bases and J gave up 7 bases; unmatched junction bases: 11. The CDR3 is made up of 15 amino acids. For the CDR3, the DNA is TGTGCCAGCAGCCCGGTCCCGGACAGGGGTGCTGGCTACACCTTC. Its protein product is CASSPVPDRGAGYTF.

This sequence joins TRBV5-1 and TRBJ1-1; weak D call: TRBD1 (6 bases). Germline V CDR1 and CDR2: SGHRS, YFSETQ. The CDR3 runs 14 residues. V lost 2 bases and J lost 3, with 11 bases in between. The CDR3 nucleotides are TGCGCCAGCAGCTTTGGTCAGGGGTACACTGAAGCTTTCTTT. Its translation is CASSFGQGYTEAFF.

The V call is TRBV5-6, the J call TRBJ2-5; D remains ambiguous. Germline V lookup: CDR1 SGHDT, CDR2 YYEEEE. The CDR3 covers 11 residues. The germline V and J ends were trimmed by 1 base and 4 bases, with 2 bases remaining between them. CDR3 bases: TGTGCCAGCAGCTTGTCAGAGACCCAGTACTTC. It codes for CASSLSETQYF.

This clone was detected once. CDR3 in amino acids: CASSPTSGPYNEQFF. The DNA of the CDR3 is TGTGCCAGCAGTCCCACTAGCGGACCCTACAATGAGCAGTTCTTC. The chain has TRBV6-1 and TRBJ2-1, with 8 bases matching TRBD2. Per the germline V gene, CDR1 is MNHNS and CDR2 is SASEGT. The CDR3 covers 15 residues. V lost 5 bases, J lost 2 bases, and 5 bases stayed unmatched.

The V and J genes are TRBV6-4 and TRBJ2-2; no clear D gene. Germline V lookup: CDR1 MRHNA, CDR2 SNTAGT. The CDR3 is made up of 14 amino acids. V lost 6 bases and J lost 0, with 8 bases in between. The CDR3 DNA reads TGTGCCAGCAGCCGACATCCGAACACCGGGGAGCTGTTTTTT. It is translated as CASSRHPNTGELFF.

This chain joins TRBV28 and TRBJ2-5, with TRBD2 as a possible D gene (9 bases). TRBJ2-7 explains the end of the DNA better; the J call may be wrong. The CDR3 loop spans 18 amino acids. Germline V gene data show CDR1 as MDHEN and CDR2 as SYDVKM. DNA of the CDR3: TGTGCCAGCAGTCCGGGACAGGATATAGCGGGAGACTCCTACGAGCAGTACTTC. This codes for CASSPGQDIAGDSYEQYF.

This clone was found once. The chain couples TRBV2 to TRBJ1-1; 8 bases are a match to TRBD1. This CDR3 has 13 residues. Germline V gene data show CDR1 as SNHLY and CDR2 as FYNNEI. Germline trimming cut 7 bases from V and 5 bases from J; bases unmatched to any gene: 6. The CDR3 spells CASIQGARTEAFF. The CDR3 DNA reads TGTGCCAGCATCCAGGGGGCGAGAACTGAAGCTTTCTTT.

This chain connects TRBV10-2 to TRBJ1-1; no clear D gene. With 2 bases removed from V and 1 base from J, the gap between germline ends came to 8 bases. Germline V lookup: CDR1 WSHSY, CDR2 SAAADI. This CDR3 has 14 amino acids. CDR3 protein: CASSEVVGNTEAFF. CDR3 DNA sequence: TGCGCCAGCAGTGAGGTTGTCGGGAACACTGAAGCTTTCTTT.

The gene calls are TRBV21-1 and TRBJ2-2; no check of the table's D call, TRBD2, against the DNA was made. TRBV21-1 is labeled a pseudogene. This CDR3 has 15 residues. The DNA for the CDR3 is TGTGCCAGCAGCAAGGGACTAGACTGGACCGGGGAGCTGTTTTTT. Protein sequence: CASSKGLDWTGELFF.

The genes are TRBV6-1 and TRBJ2-5; 10 bases are a match to TRBD2. Trimming took 4 bases from V and 3 from J; bases not matched to a gene: 8. This CDR3 is built from 16 residues. Germline V gene sequence: CDR1 MNHNS, CDR2 SASEGT. The DNA of the CDR3 is TGTGCCAGCAGTGTCCCCGGGACTAGCGACAAAGAGACCCAGTACTTC. Translated, it gives CASSVPGTSDKETQYF.

The gene calls are TRBV9 and TRBJ2-7, with a weak D call TRBD2 (6 bases). The V end lost 4 bases, the J end lost 0 bases, and 14 bases lay between the germline ends. This CDR3 comprises 15 residues. CDR1 is SGDLS and CDR2 is YYNGEE in the germline V gene. The CDR3 is CASSSSDGSSYEQYF. The DNA for the CDR3 is TGTGCCAGCAGCTCTTCGGACGGGAGCTCCTACGAGCAGTACTTC.

The chain carries TRBV28 and TRBJ2-7; D tentatively reads TRBD1 or TRBD2 (5 bases each). V was cut by 3 bases and J by 7 bases, with 31 bases left in between. The CDR3 is 19 amino acids. The germline V gene has CDR1 MDHEN and CDR2 SYDVKM. The CDR3 is CASSLSPLLRGGQKGEQYF. DNA for the CDR3: TGTGCCAGCAGTTTGAGCCCGCTCCTGCGTGGGGGTCAAAAGGGGGAGCAGTACTTC.